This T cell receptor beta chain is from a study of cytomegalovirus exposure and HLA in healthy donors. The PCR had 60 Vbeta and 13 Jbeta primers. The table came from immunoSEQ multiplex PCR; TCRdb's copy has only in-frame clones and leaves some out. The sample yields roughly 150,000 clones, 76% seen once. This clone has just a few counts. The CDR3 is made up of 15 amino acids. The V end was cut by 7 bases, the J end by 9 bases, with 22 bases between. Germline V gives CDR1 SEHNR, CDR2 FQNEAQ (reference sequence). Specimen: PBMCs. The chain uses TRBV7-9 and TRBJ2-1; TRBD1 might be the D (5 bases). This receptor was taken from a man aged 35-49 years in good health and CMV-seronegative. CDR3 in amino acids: CASTPVGSQGGEQFF. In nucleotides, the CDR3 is TGTGCCAGCACCCCCGTCGGCTCGCAGGGCGGTGAGCAGTTCTTC.